One and the same sample provided the 20 T cell receptor beta chains below, sequenced in a study. TCRdb reprocessed the RT-PCR reads with MiXCR, giving one entry per CDR3 protein. The sample includes about 700,000 distinct CDR3 sequences, over 12% of them seen just once. The sample taken for sequencing was memory CD4+ T cells from blood. The receptors were sampled from a female donor in good health, serving as a healthy control.

The DNA for the CDR3 is TGCAGTGCTGGGGACTCTAGCGGGGCCCAAGAGACCCAGTACTTC. Protein sequence: CSAGDSSGAQETQYF. The rearrangement uses TRBV20-1 and TRBJ2-5, with TRBD2 matching 9 bases. The V gene's germline CDR1 is DFQATT and CDR2 SNEGSKA (reference sequence). The CDR3 sequence is 15 residues long. V was pared by 5 bases and J by 1 base, with 8 bases of the junction left unmatched.

This clonotype has only a few counts. CDR3 loop: CASSLKREWGTDTQYF. CDR3 nucleotides: TGTGCCAGCAGCTTGAAGCGGGAGTGGGGCACAGATACGCAGTATTTT. The chain uses TRBV5-4 and TRBJ2-3; 8 bases line up with TRBD2. Germline V gene lookup returns CDR1 SGHNT and CDR2 YYREEE (reference sequence). The CDR3 is made up of 16 amino acids. With V trimmed by 1 base and J by 1 base, 5 bases remained unmatched.

This chain uses TRBV10-3 with TRBJ2-1, with D possibly TRBD1 on 5 matching bases. The germline gives CDR1 ENHRY, CDR2 SYGVKD. Between the trimmed V and J ends, which lost 7 bases and 4 bases, there was a span of 11 bases. The CDR3 contains 13 residues. For the CDR3, the DNA is TGTGCCATCACGGCAGGGCGATACAATGAGCAGTTCTTC. It is translated as CAITAGRYNEQFF.

This clonotype has a count of ten or more. The chain carries TRBV5-1 and TRBJ2-5; 9 nucleotides match TRBD1. Germline CDR1 is SGHRS and CDR2 is YFSETQ. This CDR3 region has 13 residues. After removal of 4 bases from V and 5 bases from J, the junction contained 3 bases not matched to a gene. The CDR3 loop reads CASSPGQGETQYF. The CDR3 DNA is TGCGCCAGCAGCCCCGGACAGGGGGAGACCCAGTACTTC.

This clonotype was counted a few times. The CDR3 bases are TGCAGTGCGGGTCCATTGGGACAGGGGACTGAAGCTTTCTTT. Its translation: CSAGPLGQGTEAFF. The chain recombines TRBV20-1 with TRBJ1-1, with TRBD1 identical over 10 bases. The CDR3 covers 14 residues. Germline V CDR1 and CDR2: DFQATT, SNEGSKA (reference sequence). Trimming cost V 6 bases and J 5 bases; bases outside gene matches: 9.

This clonotype was observed a handful of times. This chain connects TRBV19 to TRBJ1-5, with D perhaps TRBD1 (5 bases). The germline V and J ends were trimmed by 8 bases and 2 bases, with 22 bases remaining between them. The germline gives CDR1 LNHDA, CDR2 SQIVND (reference sequence). This CDR3 has 17 residues. This chain's CDR3 is CASEASSQAYGNQPQHF. As DNA, the CDR3 is TGTGCCAGTGAGGCTAGCTCACAGGCGTACGGCAATCAGCCCCAGCATTTT.

CDR3 residues: CASSPVLSGTGELFF. CDR3 sequence (DNA): TGTGCCAGCAGCCCGGTTTTAAGTGGGACCGGGGAGCTGTTTTTT. The rearrangement links TRBV7-3 to TRBJ2-2, with unresolved D. V was cut by 5 bases and J by 5 bases, with 15 bases left in between. The CDR3 sequence is 15 residues long. CDR1 is SGHTA, CDR2 FQGTGA, per germline.

This clonotype turned up a few times. The CDR3, as DNA: TGTGCCAGCCGACCGGACAGGGCATCTGGGGCCAACGTCCTGACTTTC. Translating gives CASRPDRASGANVLTF. This chain uses TRBV6-1 with TRBJ2-6, with 8 nucleotides matching TRBD1. The CDR3 contains 16 residues. V gave up 8 bases and J gave up 1 base; unmatched junction bases: 7. Germline lookup yields CDR1 MNHNS and CDR2 SASEGT.

The genes are TRBV7-9 and TRBJ2-7; 11 nucleotides align to TRBD2. Germline trimming cut 5 bases from V and 2 bases from J; bases unmatched to any gene: 5. Germline V gene lookup returns CDR1 SEHNR and CDR2 FQNEAQ (reference sequence). This CDR3 spans 15 amino acids. CDR3 sequence reads: CASSRGTSGAYEQYF. In DNA, the CDR3 is TGTGCCAGCAGCCGGGGGACTAGCGGAGCCTACGAGCAGTACTTC.

This clonotype was recorded at least ten times. The V and J genes are TRBV6-5 and TRBJ2-1, with D hard to call. V shed 2 bases and J shed 7 bases, with 15 bases lying between them. Germline V gene sequence: CDR1 MNHEY, CDR2 SVGAGI. This CDR3 contains 15 residues. The CDR3 nucleotides are TGTGCCAGCAGTTACCAACCAGCCCAGACGAATGAGCAGTTCTTC. This codes for CASSYQPAQTNEQFF.

This clonotype appeared a few times. V and J are TRBV20-1 and TRBJ2-1; D is ambiguous. The CDR3 loop spans 15 amino acids. The ends were cut back, 0 bases at V and 0 bases at J, with 9 bases in the middle. The germline V gene encodes CDR1 DFQATT and CDR2 SNEGSKA (reference sequence). Here the CDR3 reads CSARETVSSYNEQFF. DNA of the CDR3: TGCAGTGCTAGAGAAACAGTCAGCTCCTACAATGAGCAGTTCTTC.

The chain joins TRBV30 to TRBJ2-7, with 7 bases aligning to TRBD2. The germline V gene has CDR1 GTSNPN and CDR2 SVGIG (reference sequence). The CDR3 is 14 residues long. The ends lost 3 bases at V and 1 base at J; junction bases unmatched: 6. The CDR3 loop reads CAWRRTAGSYEQYF. DNA for the CDR3: TGTGCCTGGAGACGAACAGCGGGATCCTACGAGCAGTACTTC.

The chain couples TRBV11-2 to TRBJ1-2; unclear D gene. The germline gives CDR1 SGHAT, CDR2 FQNNGV. V lost 5 bases to trimming and J lost 7 bases, with 17 bases between them. This CDR3 spans 14 amino acids. The CDR3 sequence: CASSAQSRDGGYTF. Here the CDR3 DNA reads TGTGCCAGCAGCGCCCAGTCCCGGGATGGTGGCTACACCTTC.

This chain links TRBV10-3 with TRBJ2-1; the D gene could be TRBD1 or TRBD2 (6 bases each). In germline, CDR1 is ENHRY, CDR2 SYGVKD. The CDR3 sequence is 19 residues long. Trimming removed 3 bases from V and 0 bases from J, with 21 bases in between. The CDR3 loop is CAISDSGTRRDNSYNEQFF. In nucleotides, the CDR3 is TGTGCCATCAGTGACTCCGGGACAAGGCGGGACAACTCCTACAATGAGCAGTTCTTC.

As to this clonotype: This may arise from a read error, as a much more abundant clone is one base away. V and J are TRBV7-2 and TRBJ1-2; tentative D call: TRBD1 (5 bases). The CDR3 totals 15 residues. Between the trimmed V and J ends, which lost 5 bases and 0 bases, there was a span of 13 bases. In germline, CDR1 is SGHTA, CDR2 FQGNSA. The CDR3 loop is CASSPPGRPNYGYTF. Written as DNA, the CDR3 is TGTGCCAGCAGCCCGCCGGGACGCCCTAACTATGGCTACACCTTC.

This clonotype occurred a few times. The V and J genes are TRBV4-1 and TRBJ2-1, with D maybe TRBD2 (5 bases). Germline V gene sequence: CDR1 MGHRA, CDR2 YSYEKL. The CDR3 loop spans 14 amino acids. Trimming shortened V by 2 bases and J by 10 bases, and 15 bases separated the two germline ends. CDR3 DNA sequence: TGCGCCAGCAGCCAATCGTCACTAGGGAAAGAGCAGTTCTTC. It specifies CASSQSSLGKEQFF.

This clonotype occurred many times. The chain links TRBV6-1 to TRBJ1-5; D not resolved. Between the trimmed V and J ends, which lost 2 bases and 9 bases, there was a span of 8 bases. CDR1 MNHNS and CDR2 SASEGT come from the germline V gene. This CDR3 has 12 amino acids. The CDR3 protein is CASSEWVTPQHF. The CDR3 DNA reads TGTGCCAGCAGTGAATGGGTGACGCCCCAGCATTTT.

CDR3 nucleotide sequence: TGTGCTAGTGGGCCCGACCGGGGGGGTCCCGGGGAGCTGTTTTTT. Its protein is CASGPDRGGPGELFF. The V call is TRBV12-5, the J call TRBJ2-2; the match to TRBD2 covers 8 bases. Unmatched junction bases numbered 9, after V lost 6 bases and J lost 6 bases. The CDR3 has 15 amino acids. CDR1 is LGHNT and CDR2 is FRNRAP in the germline V gene.

The chain is built from TRBV5-1 and TRBJ2-5, with 7 bases that match TRBD1. Germline V CDR1 and CDR2: SGHRS, YFSETQ. V shed 3 bases, J shed 4 bases, and the junction held 18 bases outside the gene matches. This CDR3 contains 18 residues. Here the CDR3 reads CASSSQGPFPGQPETQYF. As DNA, the CDR3 is TGCGCCAGCAGCTCCCAGGGACCCTTCCCGGGACAGCCAGAGACCCAGTACTTC.

This clonotype was counted many times. The chain is built from TRBV6-2 or TRBV6-3 and TRBJ2-3; tentatively, D is TRBD1 or TRBD2 (5 bases each). The germline V and J ends were trimmed by 5 bases and 2 bases, with 17 bases remaining between them. The CDR3 covers 16 residues. The germline V gene has CDR1 MNHEY and CDR2 SVGEGT. As DNA, the CDR3 is TGTGCCAGCAGTACAGGATCCGGACTCCACACAGATACGCAGTATTTT. Translated, it gives CASSTGSGLHTDTQYF.